This TCR beta chain was captured in a study of T cells after yellow fever vaccination. Study results and caveats: The CD4 and CD8 compartments had a small share of their clonotypes in common.

Of note for this clonotype: Its antigen is as yet unknown.

Trimming took off 0 bases at V and 1 base at J, with 6 bases between the two ends. Germline V CDR1 and CDR2: LGHDT, YNNKEL (reference sequence). The length of the CDR3 is 14 residues. TCRdb re-derived calls from the 5' RACE reads in MiXCR, one entry per CDR3 protein. The sample shows some 390,000 distinct CDR3 sequences, around 19% of them seen only once. The chain is built from TRBV3-1 and TRBJ1-1; no definite D call. Sequencing used PBMCs, obtained before the yellow fever booster vaccination. The TCR originated in a man younger than 30 who received the YFV17D yellow fever vaccine. CDR3 nucleotides: TGTGCCAGCAGCCAAGATTGGGCGAACACTGAAGCTTTCTTT. It translates to CASSQDWANTEAFF.